The 10 T cell receptor beta chains in this list originate from one sample, sequenced in a study of tumor-infiltrating lymphocytes in primary liver carcinoma. TCR beta cDNA was prepared out of 500 ng total RNA by means of a constant-region primer. What produced the TCR beta libraries was three nested multiplex PCR rounds using slightly modified ARM-PCR. PCR rounds one and two used TRBV1-TRBV30 forward primers with a C-beta reverse primer for around 11 cycles each. Each CDR3 protein gets one entry after TCRdb re-called the multiplex PCR reads with MiXCR. Seen here are approximately 320,000 distinct CDR3 sequences, nearly 60% observed once, and the top ten hold 17%. They got blood RNA out of unsorted whole blood and also pulled out germline DNA. The specimen was peripheral blood. These receptors were collected from a woman aged 30 to 39 with primary liver carcinoma and hepatitis B virus infection.

In its sample, this clonotype was seen many times. The chain has TRBV5-5 and TRBJ2-5; the D call may be TRBD1 or TRBD2 (6 bases each). Germline V gene sequence: CDR1 SGHKS, CDR2 YYEKEE (reference sequence). CDR3 length: 13 residues. V shed 2 bases and J shed 5 bases, with 10 bases lying between them. The CDR3 sequence: CASSFGGEETQYF. The CDR3 DNA is TGTGCCAGCAGCTTCGGGGGCGAGGAGACCCAGTACTTC.

A remark on this clonotype: No conserved phenylalanine or tryptophan is present at the end of the CDR3, so a read error is the likely explanation. The chain combines TRBV12-3 or TRBV12-4 with TRBJ2-7; D may be TRBD1 (5 bases). Trimming cost V 6 bases and J 6 bases, with 12 bases left between them. The CDR3 sequence is 12 residues long. The CDR3 DNA reads TGTGCCAGCAGCCAGGGATCGGGCGAGCAGTACTCC. This gives the protein CASSQGSGEQYS.

This clonotype was detected only a few times. The rearrangement joins TRBV6-2 or TRBV6-3 to TRBJ2-1; no clear D gene. Germline values: CDR1 MNHEY, CDR2 SVGEGT. The CDR3 is 16 amino acids. The V end was cut by 6 bases, the J end by 2 bases, with 17 bases between. The CDR3 sequence: CASRTKMRPAYNEQFF. CDR3 nucleotides: TGTGCCAGCAGGACCAAAATGCGGCCAGCCTACAATGAGCAGTTCTTC.

Notes on this clonotype: A read error is possible here, since a much larger clone lies one base away. This chain connects TRBV6-5 to TRBJ2-5, with 10 bases lining up with TRBD2. From germline, CDR1 is MNHEY and CDR2 SVGAGI. The CDR3 covers 17 residues. V lost 1 base to trimming and J lost 7 bases; unmatched junction nucleotides: 12. CDR3 sequence: CASSYWSSSGRGGTQYF. In nucleotides, the CDR3 is TGTGCCAGCAGTTACTGGTCGTCTAGCGGGAGAGGAGGGACCCAGTACTTC.

The chain couples TRBV7-9 to TRBJ1-2; 10 positions agree with TRBD1. J gave up 4 bases and V 4 bases, and 3 bases lay outside the gene matches. This CDR3 is 14 amino acids long. Germline CDR1 and CDR2: SEHNR and FQNEAQ (reference sequence). For the CDR3, the DNA is TGTGCCAGCAGCTCCCGGGACAGGGGCTATGGCTACACCTTC. Translation gives CASSSRDRGYGYTF.

The chain couples TRBV7-9 to TRBJ1-2, with no clear D. This CDR3 has 13 amino acids. The germline V gene encodes CDR1 SEHNR and CDR2 FQNEAQ (reference sequence). V was trimmed by 4 bases and J by 4 bases, leaving 10 bases between them. DNA for the CDR3: TGTGCCAGCAGCTCAGCCAGTGGCTATGGCTACACCTTC. Translation: CASSSASGYGYTF.

The chain employs TRBV28 and TRBJ2-4; a possible D gene is TRBD1 (6 bases). Germline V gives CDR1 MDHEN, CDR2 SYDVKM. The CDR3 consists of 13 residues. V lost 2 bases, J lost 6 bases, and 8 bases lay in between. The CDR3 DNA is TGTGCCAGCAGTTTACAGGGGAGAAACATTCAGTACTTC. Translating gives CASSLQGRNIQYF.

In this sample, this clonotype turned up once. The junction shows a germline mismatch at one end, possibly a read error. The gene calls are TRBV12-3 or TRBV12-4 and TRBJ2-7; 12 bases agree with TRBD2. The CDR3 is made up of 15 amino acids. The CDR3 nucleotides are TGTACCAGTAGCCCGGGGCTAGCGGGAGGGTACGAGCAGTACTTC. Its protein is CTSSPGLAGGYEQYF.

A remark on this clonotype: Just one base apart from a much larger clone, this may be a read error. The chain is built from TRBV29-1 and TRBJ2-3; 8 bases line up with TRBD2. There are 13 residues in the CDR3. From germline, CDR1 is SQVTM and CDR2 ANQGSEA. CDR3 residues: CNVELAATDTQYF. CDR3 coding DNA: TGCAACGTGGAACTAGCGGCCACAGATACGCAGTATTTT.

The chain uses TRBV4-1 and TRBJ1-6; D perhaps matches TRBD1 (5 bases). This CDR3 comprises 16 residues. V shed 0 bases and J shed 12 bases, with 18 bases lying between them. Germline values: CDR1 MGHRA, CDR2 YSYEKL. This CDR3 reads CASSQDARGPNEPLHF. The CDR3 DNA reads TGCGCCAGCAGCCAAGACGCCCGGGGACCGAATGAACCCCTCCACTTT.